In this sample, the clone carrying this T cell receptor (beta chain) turned up a few times. The antigen is undetermined. The CDR3 totals 14 residues. Germline assignment: CDR1 DFQATT and CDR2 SNEGSKA (reference sequence). Trimming removed 2 bases from V and 4 bases from J, with 14 bases in between. This sample is part of a study of CD8 T cells in ankylosing spondylitis. Overall study results and limits: Made up of eight highly homologous variants, a TCR beta motif appeared characteristic of ankylosing spondylitis blood.

TCRdb itself ran the 5' RACE reads through MiXCR, one entry per CDR3 protein. Among some 840,000 distinct CDR3 sequences listed, about 10% were seen once. The TCR originated in a male donor with ankylosing spondylitis. Input material: blood, either unsorted or a sorted T cell fraction (not recorded which). The rearrangement uses TRBV20-1 and TRBJ1-2; the D gene is possibly TRBD1 (5 bases). The DNA of the CDR3 is TGCAGTGCTAGATCATTTCAGGGAATCTATGGCTACACCTTC. This translates into CSARSFQGIYGYTF.